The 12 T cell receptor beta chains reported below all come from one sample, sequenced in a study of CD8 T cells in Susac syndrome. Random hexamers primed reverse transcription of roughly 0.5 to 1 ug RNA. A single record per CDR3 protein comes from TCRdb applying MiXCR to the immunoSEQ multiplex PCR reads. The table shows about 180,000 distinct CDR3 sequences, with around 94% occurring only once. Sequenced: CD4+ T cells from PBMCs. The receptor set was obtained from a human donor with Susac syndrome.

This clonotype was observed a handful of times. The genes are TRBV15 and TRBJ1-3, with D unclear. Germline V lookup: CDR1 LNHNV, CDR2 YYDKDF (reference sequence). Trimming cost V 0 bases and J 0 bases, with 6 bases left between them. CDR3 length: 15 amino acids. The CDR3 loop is CATSRDRGSGNTIYF. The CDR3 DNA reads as TGTGCCACCAGCAGAGATCGGGGCTCTGGAAACACCATATATTTT.

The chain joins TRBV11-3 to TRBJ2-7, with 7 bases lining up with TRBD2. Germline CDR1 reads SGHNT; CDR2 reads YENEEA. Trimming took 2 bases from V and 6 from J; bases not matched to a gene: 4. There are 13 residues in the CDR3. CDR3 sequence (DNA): TGTGCCAGCAGCTTATTCTGGGGGGGCGAGCAGTACTTC. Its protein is CASSLFWGGEQYF.

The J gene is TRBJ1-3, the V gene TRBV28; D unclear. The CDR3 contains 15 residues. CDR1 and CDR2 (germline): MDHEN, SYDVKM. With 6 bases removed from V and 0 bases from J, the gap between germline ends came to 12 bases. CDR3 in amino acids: CASRPPGRSGNTIYF. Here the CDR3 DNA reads TGTGCCAGCAGACCCCCTGGGCGCTCTGGAAACACCATATATTTT.

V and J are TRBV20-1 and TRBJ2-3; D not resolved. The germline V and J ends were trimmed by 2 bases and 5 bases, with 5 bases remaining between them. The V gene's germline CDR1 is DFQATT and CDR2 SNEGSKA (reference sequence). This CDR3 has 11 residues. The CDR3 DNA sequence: TGCAGTGCTAGACGTGGAGATACGCAGTATTTT. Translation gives CSARRGDTQYF.

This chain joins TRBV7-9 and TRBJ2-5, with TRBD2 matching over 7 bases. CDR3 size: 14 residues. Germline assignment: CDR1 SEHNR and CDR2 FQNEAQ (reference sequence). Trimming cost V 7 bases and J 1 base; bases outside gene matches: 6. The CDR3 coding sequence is TGTGCCAGCACCACCTCGGGGGGCCAAGAGACCCAGTACTTC. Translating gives CASTTSGGQETQYF.

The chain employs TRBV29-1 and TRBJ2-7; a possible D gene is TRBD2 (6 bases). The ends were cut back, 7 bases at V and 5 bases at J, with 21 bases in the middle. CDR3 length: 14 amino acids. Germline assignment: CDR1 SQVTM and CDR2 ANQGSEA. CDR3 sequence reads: CSAATLGLTNEQYF. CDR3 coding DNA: TGCAGCGCGGCAACCCTGGGACTCACCAACGAGCAGTACTTC.

In DNA, the CDR3 is TGTGCCAGCTCACCTGGGACGGGAAGCTCTGGAAACACCATATATTTT. Protein sequence: CASSPGTGSSGNTIYF. The genes are TRBV18 and TRBJ1-3, with a tentative D call TRBD1 (5 bases). The germline V gene has CDR1 KGHSH and CDR2 LQKENI. V was shortened by 3 bases and J by 0 bases, with 12 bases between the two germline ends. The CDR3 runs to 16 residues.

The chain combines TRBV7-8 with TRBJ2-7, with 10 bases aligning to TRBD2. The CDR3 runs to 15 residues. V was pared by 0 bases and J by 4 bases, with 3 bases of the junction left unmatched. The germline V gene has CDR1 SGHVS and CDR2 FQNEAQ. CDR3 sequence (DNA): TGTGCCAGCAGCTTAGCGGCTAGCGGGAGTTACGAGCAGTACTTC. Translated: CASSLAASGSYEQYF. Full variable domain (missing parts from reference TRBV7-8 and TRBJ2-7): GAGVSQSPRYKVAKRGQDVALRCDPISGHVSLFWYQQALGQGPEFLTYFQNEAQLDKSGLPSDRFFAERPEGSVSTLKIQRTQQEDSAVYLCASSLAASGSYEQYFGPGTRLTVT.

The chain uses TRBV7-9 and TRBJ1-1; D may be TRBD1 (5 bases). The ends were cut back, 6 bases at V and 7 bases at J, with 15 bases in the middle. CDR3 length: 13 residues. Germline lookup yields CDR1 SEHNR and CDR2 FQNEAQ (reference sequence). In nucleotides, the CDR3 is TGTGCCAGCAGGGACGGGGGGAACGTTGAAGCTTTCTTT. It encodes CASRDGGNVEAFF.

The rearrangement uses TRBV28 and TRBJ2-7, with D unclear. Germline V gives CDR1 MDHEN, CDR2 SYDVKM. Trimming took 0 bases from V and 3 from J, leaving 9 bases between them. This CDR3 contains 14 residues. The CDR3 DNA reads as TGTGCCAGCAGTTTATGGCAGGCGAACTACGAGCAGTACTTC. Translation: CASSLWQANYEQYF.

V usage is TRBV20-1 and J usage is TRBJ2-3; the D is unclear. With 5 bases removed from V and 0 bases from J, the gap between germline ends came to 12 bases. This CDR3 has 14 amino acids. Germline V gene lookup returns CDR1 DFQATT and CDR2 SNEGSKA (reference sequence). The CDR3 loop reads CSAGIIVSTDTQYF. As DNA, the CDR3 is TGCAGTGCTGGAATCATCGTAAGCACAGATACGCAGTATTTT.

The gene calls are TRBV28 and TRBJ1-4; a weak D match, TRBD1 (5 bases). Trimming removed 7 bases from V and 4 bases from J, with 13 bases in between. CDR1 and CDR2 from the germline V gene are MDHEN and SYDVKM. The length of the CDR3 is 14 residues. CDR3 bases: TGTGCCAGCACTCCGGGGGGGAATAATGAAAAACTGTTTTTT. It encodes CASTPGGNNEKLFF.